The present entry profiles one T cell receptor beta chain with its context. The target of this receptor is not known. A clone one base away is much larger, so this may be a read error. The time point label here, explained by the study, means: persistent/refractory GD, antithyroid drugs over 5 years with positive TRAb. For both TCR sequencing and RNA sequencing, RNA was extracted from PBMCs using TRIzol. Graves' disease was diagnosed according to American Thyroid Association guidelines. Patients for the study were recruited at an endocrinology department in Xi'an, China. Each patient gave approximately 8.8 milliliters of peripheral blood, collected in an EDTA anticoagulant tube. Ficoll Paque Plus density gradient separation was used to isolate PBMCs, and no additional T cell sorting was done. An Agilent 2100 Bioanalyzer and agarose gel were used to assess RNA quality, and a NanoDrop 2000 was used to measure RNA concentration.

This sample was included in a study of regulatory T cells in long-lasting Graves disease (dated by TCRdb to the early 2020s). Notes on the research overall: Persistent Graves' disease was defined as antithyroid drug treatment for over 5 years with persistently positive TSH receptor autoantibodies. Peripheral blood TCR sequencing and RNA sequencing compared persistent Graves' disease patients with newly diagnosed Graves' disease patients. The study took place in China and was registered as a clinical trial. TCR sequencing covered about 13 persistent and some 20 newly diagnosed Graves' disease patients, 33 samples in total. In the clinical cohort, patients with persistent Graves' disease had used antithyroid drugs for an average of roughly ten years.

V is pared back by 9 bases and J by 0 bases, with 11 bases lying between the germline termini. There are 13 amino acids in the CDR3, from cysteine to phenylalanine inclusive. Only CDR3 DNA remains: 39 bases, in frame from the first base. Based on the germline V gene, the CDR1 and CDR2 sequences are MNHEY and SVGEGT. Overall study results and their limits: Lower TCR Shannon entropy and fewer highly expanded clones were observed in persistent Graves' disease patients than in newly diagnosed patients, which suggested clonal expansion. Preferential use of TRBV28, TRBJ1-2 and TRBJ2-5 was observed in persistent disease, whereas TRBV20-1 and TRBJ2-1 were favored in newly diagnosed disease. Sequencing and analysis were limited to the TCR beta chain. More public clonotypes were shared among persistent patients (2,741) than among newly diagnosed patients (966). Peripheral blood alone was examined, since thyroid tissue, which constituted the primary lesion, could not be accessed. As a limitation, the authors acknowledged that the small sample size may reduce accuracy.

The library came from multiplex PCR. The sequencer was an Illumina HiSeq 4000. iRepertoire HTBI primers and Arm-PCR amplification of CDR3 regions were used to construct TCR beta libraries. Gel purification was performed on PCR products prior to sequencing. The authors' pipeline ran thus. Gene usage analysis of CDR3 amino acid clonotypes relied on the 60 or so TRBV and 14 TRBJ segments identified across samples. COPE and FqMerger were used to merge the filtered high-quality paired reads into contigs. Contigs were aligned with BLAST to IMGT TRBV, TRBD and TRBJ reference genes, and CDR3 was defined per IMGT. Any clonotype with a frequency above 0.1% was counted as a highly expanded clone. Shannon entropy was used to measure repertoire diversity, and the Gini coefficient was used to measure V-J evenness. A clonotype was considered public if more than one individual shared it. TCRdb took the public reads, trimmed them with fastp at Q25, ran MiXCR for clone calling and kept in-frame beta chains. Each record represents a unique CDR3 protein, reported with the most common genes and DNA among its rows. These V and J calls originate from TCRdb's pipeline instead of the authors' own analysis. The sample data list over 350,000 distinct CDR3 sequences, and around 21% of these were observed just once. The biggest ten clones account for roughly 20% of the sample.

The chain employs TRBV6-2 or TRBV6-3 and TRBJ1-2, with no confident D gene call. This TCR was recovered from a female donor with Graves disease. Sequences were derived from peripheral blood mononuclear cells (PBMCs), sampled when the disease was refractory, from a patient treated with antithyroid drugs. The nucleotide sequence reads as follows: TGTGCCAGTGGACGGCCAGCTAACTATGGCTACACCTTC. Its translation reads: CASGRPANYGYTF.